Presented here are 8 T cell receptor beta chains from one specimen sequenced in a study of spatial heterogeneity in lung cancer (dated by TCRdb to about 2019). The time point label corresponds to: sample taken at primary tumor resection. Libraries were prepared through 5' RACE. TCRdb names NextSeq 500 as the instrument used. Through fastp at Q25 and MiXCR, TCRdb rebuilt clones from the public reads, retaining in-frame beta chains. Every CDR3 protein is listed once, alongside the most common genes and DNA of its rows. Across this sample there are fewer than 45,000 distinct CDR3 sequences, with 6.8% seen only once. The top ten clones comprise around two fifths of the sample. The sequencing used PBMCs, collected at surgery. These receptors were obtained from a female donor with early-stage non-small cell lung cancer.

In its sample, this clonotype was seen many times. The chain is built from TRBV7-9 and TRBJ1-2; the D is unclear. Germline V gene lookup returns CDR1 SEHNR and CDR2 FQNEAQ (reference sequence). CDR3 length equals 14 residues. V was pared by 5 bases and J by 2 bases, with 12 bases between. The CDR3 sequence is CASSRASGNYGYTF. CDR3 DNA sequence: TGTGCCAGCAGCCGGGCCTCGGGAAACTATGGCTACACCTTC.

The rearrangement uses TRBV6-2 or TRBV6-3 and TRBJ1-2, with D hard to call. Trimming took off 6 bases at V and 5 bases at J, with 16 bases between the two ends. This CDR3 is built from 14 residues. Germline V gives CDR1 MNHEY, CDR2 SVGEGT. This CDR3 is CASSILQLGYGYTF. Written as DNA, the CDR3 is TGTGCCAGCAGCATTCTCCAACTGGGATATGGCTACACCTTC.

Ten or more counts support this clonotype. V gene TRBV27 combines with J gene TRBJ2-7; 9 bases align to TRBD2. Trimming cost V 5 bases and J 2 bases; bases outside gene matches: 13. Germline CDR1 and CDR2: MNHEY and SMNVEV (reference sequence). The CDR3 extends over 17 amino acids. CDR3 in amino acids: CASSPQGPQRGAYEQYF. CDR3 sequence (DNA): TGTGCCAGCAGTCCCCAAGGCCCTCAGCGGGGGGCCTACGAGCAGTACTTC.

This clonotype was seen ten or more times. The genes are TRBV7-8 and TRBJ1-6, with D tentatively TRBD1 (5 bases). This CDR3 contains 20 residues. The germline gives CDR1 SGHVS, CDR2 FQNEAQ. Trimming took off 5 bases at V and 10 bases at J, with 33 bases between the two ends. The CDR3 region is CASSALGFRSKGNLGSPLHF. The CDR3 DNA follows: TGTGCCAGCAGCGCCCTAGGCTTTAGGTCTAAGGGGAATTTAGGATCACCCCTCCACTTT.

This chain connects TRBV21-1 to TRBJ2-7; TRBD1, the D gene given by the table, was not confirmed from the DNA. TRBV21-1 corresponds to a pseudogene. The CDR3 runs 15 residues. For the CDR3, the DNA is TGTGCCAGCAGCAAAGACGAGTCACCAGGGGACGAGCAGTACTTC. The encoded protein is CASSKDESPGDEQYF.

This rearrangement joins TRBV20-1 to TRBJ1-2, with 8 bases that match TRBD1. The CDR3 totals 16 residues. Looked up from germline, CDR1 is DFQATT and CDR2 is SNEGSKA (reference sequence). With 1 base clipped from V and 6 bases from J, the junction kept 13 bases outside the gene matches. The CDR3 reads CSARGLIPGQEDGYTF. As DNA, the CDR3 is TGCAGTGCTAGAGGGTTGATACCGGGACAGGAAGATGGCTACACCTTC.

This clonotype was detected only a few times. The rearrangement uses TRBV12-5 and TRBJ1-5; no firm D call. V gave up 1 base and J gave up 3 bases, with 1 base separating them. The CDR3 runs to 12 residues. Per germline, CDR1 LGHNT and CDR2 FRNRAP. For the CDR3, the DNA is TGTGCTAGTGGTTTGGACAATCAGCCCCAGCATTTT. Protein: CASGLDNQPQHF. The full variable domain, completed using reference TRBV12-5 and TRBJ1-5, is DARVTQTPRHKVTEMGQEVTMRCQPILGHNTVFWYRQTMMQGLELLAYFRNRAPLDDSGMPKDRFSAEMPDATLATLKIQPSEPRDSAVYFCASGLDNQPQHFGDGTRLSIL.

This clonotype was picked up a small number of times. The chain recombines TRBV20-1 with TRBJ2-7, with D tentatively TRBD1 (6 bases). Per the germline V gene, CDR1 is DFQATT and CDR2 is SNEGSKA (reference sequence). V dropped 3 bases and J dropped 4 bases, with 10 bases sitting between them. CDR3 length: 12 amino acids. The CDR3 loop is CSARDRGYEQYF. CDR3 DNA sequence: TGCAGTGCTAGGGACAGAGGATACGAGCAGTACTTC.